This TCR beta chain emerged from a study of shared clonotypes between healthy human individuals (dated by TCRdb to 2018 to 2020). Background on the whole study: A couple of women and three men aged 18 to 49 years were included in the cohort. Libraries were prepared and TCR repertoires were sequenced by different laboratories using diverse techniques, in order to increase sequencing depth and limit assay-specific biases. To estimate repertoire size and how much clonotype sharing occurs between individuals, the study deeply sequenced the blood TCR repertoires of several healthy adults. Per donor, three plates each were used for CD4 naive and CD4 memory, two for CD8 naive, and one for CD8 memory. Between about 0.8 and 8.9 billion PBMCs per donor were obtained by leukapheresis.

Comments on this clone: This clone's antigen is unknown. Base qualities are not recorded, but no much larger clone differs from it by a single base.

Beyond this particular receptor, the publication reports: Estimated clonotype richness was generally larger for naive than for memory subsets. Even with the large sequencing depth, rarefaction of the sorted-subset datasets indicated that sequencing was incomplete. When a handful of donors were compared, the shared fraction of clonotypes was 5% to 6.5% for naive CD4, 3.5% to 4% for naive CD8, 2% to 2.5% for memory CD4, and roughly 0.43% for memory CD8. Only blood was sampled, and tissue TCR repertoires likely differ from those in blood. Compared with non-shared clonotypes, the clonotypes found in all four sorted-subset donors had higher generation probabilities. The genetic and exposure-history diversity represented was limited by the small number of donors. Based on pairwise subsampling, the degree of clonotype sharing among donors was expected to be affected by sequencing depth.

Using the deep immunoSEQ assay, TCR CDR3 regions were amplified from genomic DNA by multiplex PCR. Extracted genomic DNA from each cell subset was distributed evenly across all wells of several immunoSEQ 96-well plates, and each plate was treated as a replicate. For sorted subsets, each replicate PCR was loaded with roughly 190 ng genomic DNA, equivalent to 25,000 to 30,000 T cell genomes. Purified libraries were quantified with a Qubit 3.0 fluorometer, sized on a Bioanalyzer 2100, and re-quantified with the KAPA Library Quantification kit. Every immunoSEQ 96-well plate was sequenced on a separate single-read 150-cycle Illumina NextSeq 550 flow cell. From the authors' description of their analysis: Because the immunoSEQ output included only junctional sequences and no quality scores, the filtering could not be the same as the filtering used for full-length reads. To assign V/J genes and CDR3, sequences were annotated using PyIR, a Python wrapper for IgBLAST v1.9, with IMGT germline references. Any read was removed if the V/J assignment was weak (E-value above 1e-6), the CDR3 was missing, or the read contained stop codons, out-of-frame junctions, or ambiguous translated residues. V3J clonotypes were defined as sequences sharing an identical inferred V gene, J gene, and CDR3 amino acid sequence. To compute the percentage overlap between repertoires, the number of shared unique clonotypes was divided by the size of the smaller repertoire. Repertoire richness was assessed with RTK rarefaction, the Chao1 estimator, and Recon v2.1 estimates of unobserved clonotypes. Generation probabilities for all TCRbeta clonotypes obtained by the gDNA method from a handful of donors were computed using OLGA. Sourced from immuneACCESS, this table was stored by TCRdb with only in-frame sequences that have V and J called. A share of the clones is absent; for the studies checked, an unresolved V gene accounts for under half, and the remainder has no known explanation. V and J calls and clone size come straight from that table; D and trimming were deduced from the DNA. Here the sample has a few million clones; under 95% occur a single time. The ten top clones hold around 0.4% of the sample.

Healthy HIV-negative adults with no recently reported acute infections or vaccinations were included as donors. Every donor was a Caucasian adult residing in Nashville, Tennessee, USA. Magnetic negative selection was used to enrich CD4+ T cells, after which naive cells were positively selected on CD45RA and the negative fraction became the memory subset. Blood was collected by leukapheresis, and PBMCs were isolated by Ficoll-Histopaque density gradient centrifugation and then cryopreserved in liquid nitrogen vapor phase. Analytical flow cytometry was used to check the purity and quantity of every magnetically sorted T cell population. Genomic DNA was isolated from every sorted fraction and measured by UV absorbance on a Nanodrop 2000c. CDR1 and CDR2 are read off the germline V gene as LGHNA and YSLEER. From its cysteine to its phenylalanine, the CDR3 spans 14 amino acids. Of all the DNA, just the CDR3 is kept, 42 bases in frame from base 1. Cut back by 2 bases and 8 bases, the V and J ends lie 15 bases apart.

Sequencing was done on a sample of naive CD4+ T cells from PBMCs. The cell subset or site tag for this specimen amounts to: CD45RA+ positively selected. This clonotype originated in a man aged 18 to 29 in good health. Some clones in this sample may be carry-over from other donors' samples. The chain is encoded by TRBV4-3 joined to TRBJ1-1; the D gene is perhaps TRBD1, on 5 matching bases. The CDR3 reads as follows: CASSQKGALGEAFF. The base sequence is TGCGCCAGCAGCCAAAAAGGGGCCCTCGGGGAAGCTTTCTTT.